These 11 T cell receptor beta chains originate from one sample sequenced in a study of T cells after yellow fever vaccination. TCRdb itself ran the 5' RACE reads through MiXCR, one entry per CDR3 protein. The repertoire has about 160,000 distinct CDR3 sequences, less than 9% of them found once; the top ten carry 2.5% to 3%. Source: CD4+ T cells sorted from PBMCs, taken more than 4 days after the first yellow fever vaccination. Receptors originate from a man aged 18 to 30 who received the YFV17D yellow fever vaccine.

This clonotype occurred a few times. The genes are TRBV9 and TRBJ2-7, with D perhaps matching TRBD1 (6 bases). The CDR3 totals 14 residues. Germline-derived CDR1 and CDR2 are SGDLS and YYNGEE. V was cut by 4 bases and J by 5 bases, with 16 bases left in between. The CDR3 DNA reads as TGTGCCAGCAGCCCACGAACAGGGAACGACGAGCAGTACTTC. The encoded protein is CASSPRTGNDEQYF.

This clonotype was seen a few times. The chain has TRBV6-2 or TRBV6-3 and TRBJ1-2; D might be TRBD1 (5 bases). CDR3 length: 13 residues. Germline V lookup: CDR1 MNHEY, CDR2 SVGEGT. With 10 bases removed from V and 4 bases from J, the gap between germline ends came to 16 bases. The CDR3 region is CATRQRLTYGYTF. The CDR3 nucleotides are TGTGCCACCCGACAGCGATTAACCTATGGCTACACCTTC.

At least ten counts were recorded for this clonotype. V usage is TRBV20-1 and J usage is TRBJ2-2, with D unresolved. The CDR3 runs 14 residues. The V end was cut by 0 bases, the J end by 3 bases, with 8 bases between. Germline CDR1 and CDR2: DFQATT and SNEGSKA (reference sequence). CDR3 protein: CSARDARYTGELFF. The CDR3 region has the DNA TGCAGTGCTAGAGATGCTAGATACACCGGGGAGCTGTTTTTT.

This clonotype was counted only a few times. The chain uses TRBV9 and TRBJ2-5, with TRBD2 matching 10 bases. Germline values: CDR1 SGDLS, CDR2 YYNGEE. V was pared by 4 bases and J by 5 bases, with 5 bases of the junction left unmatched. This CDR3 spans 14 amino acids. The CDR3 here is CASSSGLAAETQYF. The DNA for the CDR3 is TGTGCCAGCAGCTCCGGACTAGCGGCCGAGACCCAGTACTTC.

This clonotype occurred many times. This sequence joins TRBV18 and TRBJ2-5; D is possibly TRBD1 (5 bases). Germline assignment: CDR1 KGHSH and CDR2 LQKENI. V lost 3 bases and J 2 bases, leaving 10 bases between the germline ends. CDR3 length: 14 residues. CDR3 in amino acids: CASSPSQGQETQYF. The CDR3 coding sequence is TGTGCCAGCTCACCCTCGCAGGGACAAGAGACCCAGTACTTC.

This clonotype has a count of ten or more. The V call is TRBV5-1, the J call TRBJ2-6; 10 bases map to TRBD2. J lost 4 bases, V lost 4 bases, and 8 bases had no gene match. CDR1 is SGHRS, CDR2 YFSETQ, per germline. CDR3 length: 17 residues. This chain's CDR3 is CASSRSSGGTGANVLTF. Written as DNA, the CDR3 is TGCGCCAGCAGCAGATCTAGCGGGGGTACCGGGGCCAACGTCCTGACTTTC.

A note on this clonotype: With a much larger clone just one base away, this may be a read error. The chain combines TRBV5-1 with TRBJ2-1; the match to TRBD2 covers 9 bases. The germline V gene encodes CDR1 SGHRS and CDR2 YFSETQ. The length of the CDR3 is 15 residues. The CDR3 sequence: CASSLGTSGYNGQFF. The CDR3 DNA sequence: TGCGCCAGCAGCTTGGGTACTAGCGGGTACAATGGGCAGTTCTTC.

This clonotype was seen many times. The chain uses TRBV5-5 and TRBJ2-7; perhaps D is TRBD1 or TRBD2 (5 bases each). The CDR3 totals 14 residues. Germline CDR1 and CDR2: SGHKS and YYEKEE (reference sequence). V was cut by 2 bases and J by 3 bases, with 12 bases left in between. The CDR3 region is CASSFGLGVYEQYV. CDR3 DNA: TGTGCCAGCAGCTTTGGACTGGGGGTCTACGAGCAGTACGTC.

V and J are TRBV7-9 and TRBJ2-1; 10 nucleotides agree with TRBD1. V was pared by 4 bases and J by 15 bases, with 9 bases of the junction left unmatched. The CDR3 contains 13 residues. Germline V lookup: CDR1 SEHNR, CDR2 FQNEAQ (reference sequence). For the CDR3, the DNA is TGTGCCAGCAGCTCATCCGGGACAGGGGTACCGTTCTTC. Its protein product is CASSSSGTGVPFF.

This clonotype occurred many times. The chain links TRBV10-3 to TRBJ2-7; 10 nucleotides match TRBD1. Looked up from germline, CDR1 is ENHRY and CDR2 is SYGVKD. The CDR3 spans 13 residues. With 11 bases clipped from V and 3 bases from J, the junction kept 7 bases outside the gene matches. This CDR3 is CAASRDRGYEQYF. The CDR3 DNA is TGTGCCGCTAGCCGGGACAGGGGCTACGAGCAGTACTTC.

The chain employs TRBV20-1 and TRBJ2-7, with 9 nucleotides matching TRBD1. The CDR3 consists of 14 residues. Trimming took 1 base from V and 4 from J; bases not matched to a gene: 5. Germline CDR1 is DFQATT and CDR2 is SNEGSKA (reference sequence). The CDR3 coding sequence is TGCAGTGCTAGAGGAAACAGGGGGCTGTACGAGCAGTACTTC. This gives the protein CSARGNRGLYEQYF.